One sample yielded the 5 T cell receptor beta chains listed below, sequenced in a study of cytomegalovirus exposure and HLA in healthy donors. The PCR used 60 Vbeta and 13 Jbeta primers. Profiling relied on immunoSEQ multiplex PCR, and the TCRdb table lists in-frame clones only, not all of them. In the table there are 200,000 or so clones, 65% to 85% of which are singletons. The sample taken for sequencing was PBMCs. These receptors originate from a young man in good health and CMV-seronegative.

This clone has a single count. J is TRBJ1-6 and V is TRBV7-2; 10 positions agree with TRBD1. This CDR3 spans 16 amino acids. Germline CDR1 reads SGHTA; CDR2 reads FQGNSA. Trimming cost V 5 bases and J 13 bases; bases outside gene matches: 14. CDR3 amino acids: CASSPGQGEVWNPLHF. The CDR3 bases are TGTGCCAGCAGCCCAGGACAGGGGGAGGTGTGGAATCCCCTCCACTTT.

The table lists this clone with a few counts. This chain uses TRBV14 with TRBJ2-2; D remains ambiguous. CDR3 length: 16 amino acids. V was pared by 0 bases and J by 6 bases, with 14 bases between. CDR1 and CDR2 from the germline V gene are SGHDN and FVKESK. The CDR3 DNA is TGTGCCAGCAGCCAAGATCTCCCGGTAAAGTCCGGGGAGCTGTTTTTT. Encoded protein: CASSQDLPVKSGELFF.

DNA of the CDR3: TGCGCCAGCAGCCAGGACGACAGGGACTACGAGCAGTACTTC. Its protein is CASSQDDRDYEQYF. The V call is TRBV4-1, the J call TRBJ2-7; TRBD1 matches 7 bases. CDR1 is MGHRA, CDR2 YSYEKL, per germline. This CDR3 comprises 14 residues. J lost 3 bases, V lost 3 bases, and 5 bases had no gene match.

This sequence joins TRBV28 and TRBJ2-1; 11 bases line up with TRBD2. CDR3 size: 16 residues. CDR1 MDHEN and CDR2 SYDVKM come from the germline V gene. V was pared by 7 bases and J by 4 bases, with 9 bases of the junction left unmatched. This CDR3 is CASKRTSGGGYNEQFF. Here the CDR3 DNA reads TGTGCCAGCAAGAGAACTAGCGGGGGTGGTTACAATGAGCAGTTCTTC. Drawing the rest from reference TRBV28 and TRBJ2-1, the complete variable domain is DVKVTQSSRYLVKRTGEKVFLECVQDMDHENMFWYRQDPGLGLRLIYFSYDVKMKEKGDIPEGYSVSREKKERFSLILESASTNQTSMYLCASKRTSGGGYNEQFFGPGTRLTVL.

This chain uses TRBV19 with TRBJ2-6; weak D call: TRBD1 (6 bases). Germline CDR1 is LNHDA and CDR2 is SQIVND (reference sequence). The CDR3 has 14 residues. The V and J ends lost 8 bases and 2 bases respectively, with 10 bases between them. CDR3 sequence: CASGRGTGANVLTF. Here the CDR3 DNA reads TGTGCCAGTGGCAGGGGAACTGGGGCCAACGTCCTGACTTTC.